The 7 T cell receptor beta chains below all came from one sample that was sequenced in a study of blood T cell repertoires in COVID-19 (dated by TCRdb to about 2020). The library came from the immunoSEQ multiplex PCR assay. TCRdb took this table from immuneACCESS and kept in-frame rearrangements with V and J called. Such tables lack part of the clones; where checked against another copy, unresolved V genes explain under half of the gap, and the rest is unexplained. For this sample the table gives around 16,000 clones, of which roughly four fifths were detected only once. The ten largest clonotypes hold under 25% of the sample. The sequenced sample consisted of peripheral blood. The receptors derive from a man older than 75 with active or convalescent COVID-19.

This chain links TRBV19 with TRBJ2-7, with TRBD2 identical over 11 bases. Germline values: CDR1 LNHDA, CDR2 SQIVND (reference sequence). The CDR3 covers 13 residues. Trimming at V came to 8 bases and at J to 4 bases, leaving 4 bases not matched to a gene. CDR3 in amino acids: CASSGLAAYEQYF. For the CDR3, the DNA is TGTGCCAGTTCGGGACTAGCGGCTTACGAGCAGTACTTC.

The chain is built from TRBV4-3 and TRBJ2-7, with TRBD1 matching over 7 bases. Per the germline V gene, CDR1 is LGHNA and CDR2 is YSLEER. The CDR3 length is 14 residues. The J segment lost 6 bases and the V segment lost 4 bases, leaving 9 bases of the junction unmatched. In DNA form, the CDR3 reads TGCGCCAGCAGCCGGGATACAGGGGCCGGCGAGCAGTACTTC. It is translated as CASSRDTGAGEQYF.

This sequence joins TRBV7-2 and TRBJ1-4; maybe TRBD1 (6 bases). The germline V and J ends were trimmed by 1 base and 7 bases, with 16 bases remaining between them. The CDR3 runs to 16 residues. Germline CDR1 reads SGHTA; CDR2 reads FQGNSA. CDR3 protein: CASSLGGAGAREKLFF. CDR3 nucleotides: TGTGCCAGCAGCTTAGGAGGGGCGGGGGCGCGTGAAAAACTGTTTTTT.

This clone came up once. V and J are TRBV18 and TRBJ2-2; 8 bases agree with TRBD1. V shed 3 bases and J 7 bases; nucleotides not matched to a gene: 7. This CDR3 comprises 15 residues. Germline CDR1 KGHSH, CDR2 LQKENI. CDR3 nucleotide sequence: TGTGCCAGCTCACCCCCGGGACAGGCGAACGGGGAGCTGTTTTTT. As protein: CASSPPGQANGELFF.

The CDR3 DNA reads TGCGCCAGCAGCCAAGTGTACGCGGGGGCCCGCACAGATACGCAGTATTTT. Its protein is CASSQVYAGARTDTQYF. The chain links TRBV4-1 to TRBJ2-3; weak D call: TRBD2 (7 bases). The CDR3 has 17 amino acids. V was clipped by 1 base and J by 1 base, with 15 bases between them. CDR1 and CDR2 from the germline V gene are MGHRA and YSYEKL.

This clone has just one count. This sequence joins TRBV12-5 and TRBJ2-1, with a possible D match to TRBD1 (6 bases). Germline V gene data show CDR1 as LGHNT and CDR2 as FRNRAP. This CDR3 contains 14 residues. V shed 6 bases and J shed 1 base, with 10 bases lying between them. CDR3 DNA sequence: TGTGCTAGTGGCGGACAGCCGTCCTACAATGAGCAGTTCTTC. Translating it yields CASGGQPSYNEQFF.

The genes are TRBV12-3 or TRBV12-4 and TRBJ2-7, with D maybe TRBD1 (5 bases). The CDR3 runs to 13 residues. V was pared by 5 bases and J by 0 bases, with 8 bases between. The CDR3 protein is CASSDTGSYEQYF. CDR3 DNA: TGTGCCAGCAGTGACACAGGCTCCTACGAGCAGTACTTC.